This note documents a single T cell receptor beta chain sequence. Its specificity is not known. These data belong to a study of shared clonotypes between healthy human individuals. Study-wide findings and caveats: Since donors were few, the genetic and exposure-history diversity represented was limited.

The protocol was immunoSEQ multiplex PCR, while the TCRdb copy is restricted to in-frame clones and leaves out a portion. The sample has 2,500,000 or so clones, roughly 93% seen once; the top ten hold about 0.34%. V lost 1 base, J lost 1 base, and 13 bases lay in between. Per the germline V gene, CDR1 is SGHDN and CDR2 is FVKESK. The CDR3 runs 17 residues. This clonotype was sampled from a man younger than 35 in good health. Some clones in this sample may be carry-over from other donors' samples. Sequencing used naive CD4+ T cells from PBMCs. Indicated subset: CD45RA+ positively selected. This chain joins TRBV14 and TRBJ2-2; D unclear. The chain's CDR3 is CASSQARRVLNTGELFF. For the CDR3, the DNA is TGTGCCAGCAGCCAAGCCCGTCGAGTACTGAACACCGGGGAGCTGTTTTTT.